This TCR beta chain was profiled in a study of response to subunit inactivated influenza vaccine. Study results and limitations: New T cells are recruited in small numbers by each seasonal influenza vaccination, according to the authors' suggestion.

TCRdb fed the RT-PCR reads into MiXCR, producing one record per CDR3 protein. In the table there are more than 450,000 distinct CDR3 sequences, approximately 12% of which are singletons. A note on this clonotype: What it binds is unknown.

V lost 4 bases and J lost 0, with 16 bases in between. CDR1 SGHAT and CDR2 FQNNGV come from the germline V gene. There are 16 residues in the CDR3. The sequence was obtained from a man aged 50 to 59 who received an inactivated influenza vaccine. The gene calls are TRBV11-2 and TRBJ2-7; D is uncertain. Here the sequenced sample was PBMCs from blood, taken on the day of vaccination. The chain's CDR3 is CASSSVRLDSSYEQYF. The CDR3 DNA sequence: TGTGCCAGCAGCTCGGTCAGGCTCGATAGCTCCTACGAGCAGTACTTC.